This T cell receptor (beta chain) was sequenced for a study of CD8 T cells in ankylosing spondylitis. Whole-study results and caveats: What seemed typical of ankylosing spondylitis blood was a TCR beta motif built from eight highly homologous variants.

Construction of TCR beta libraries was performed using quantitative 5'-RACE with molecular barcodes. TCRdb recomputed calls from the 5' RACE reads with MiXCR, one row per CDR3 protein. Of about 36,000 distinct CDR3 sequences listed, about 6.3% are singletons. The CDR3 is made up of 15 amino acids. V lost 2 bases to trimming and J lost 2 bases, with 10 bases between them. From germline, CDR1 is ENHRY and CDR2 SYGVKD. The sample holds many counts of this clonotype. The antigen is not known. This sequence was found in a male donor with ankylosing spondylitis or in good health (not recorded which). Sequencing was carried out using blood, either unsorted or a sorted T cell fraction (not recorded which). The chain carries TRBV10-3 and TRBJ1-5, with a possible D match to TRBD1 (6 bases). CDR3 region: CAISEGGPGNQPQHF. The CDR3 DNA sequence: TGTGCCATCAGTGAGGGGGGGCCGGGCAATCAGCCCCAGCATTTT.